Listed here is a single T cell receptor (beta chain). TCRdb used MiXCR to reprocess the 5' RACE reads, holding one entry per CDR3 protein. The sample lists around 87,000 distinct CDR3 sequences; 12% were seen once. The record originates from a study of spatial heterogeneity in lung cancer. The time point is: sample taken at primary tumor resection. There were approximately 69 donors, all of them untreated patients with early-stage non-small cell lung cancer. Tumor, nontumor lung or frozen PBMC supplied whole RNA, sequenced without sorting. Here the sequenced sample was PBMCs, taken at surgery. The sequence derives from a male donor with early-stage non-small cell lung cancer.

The CDR3 loop reads CASSLGNAITLHF. As DNA, the CDR3 is TGTGCCAGCAGCTTGGGCAACGCCATTACTCTCCACTTT. V and J are TRBV5-6 and TRBJ1-6; D ambiguous. Germline CDR1 reads SGHDT; CDR2 reads YYEEEE. The CDR3 is 13 amino acids. V dropped 0 bases and J dropped 16 bases, with 14 bases sitting between them.